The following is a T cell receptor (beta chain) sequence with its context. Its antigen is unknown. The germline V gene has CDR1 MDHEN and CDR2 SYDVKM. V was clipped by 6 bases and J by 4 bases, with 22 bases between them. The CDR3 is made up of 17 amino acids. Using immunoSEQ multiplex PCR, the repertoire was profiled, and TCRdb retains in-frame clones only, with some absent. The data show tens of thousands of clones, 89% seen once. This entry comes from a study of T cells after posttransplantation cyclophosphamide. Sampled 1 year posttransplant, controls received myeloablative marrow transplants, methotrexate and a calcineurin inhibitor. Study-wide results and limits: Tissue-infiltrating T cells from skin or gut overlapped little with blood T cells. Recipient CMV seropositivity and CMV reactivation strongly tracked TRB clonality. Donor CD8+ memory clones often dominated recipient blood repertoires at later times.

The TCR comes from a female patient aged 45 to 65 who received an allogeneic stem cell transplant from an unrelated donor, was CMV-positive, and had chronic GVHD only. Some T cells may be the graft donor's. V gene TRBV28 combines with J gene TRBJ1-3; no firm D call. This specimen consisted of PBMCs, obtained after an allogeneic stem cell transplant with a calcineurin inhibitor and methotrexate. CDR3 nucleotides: TGTGCCAGCAGGGGCCTTGAAGGCAAGGATTGGGGAAACACCATATATTTT. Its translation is CASRGLEGKDWGNTIYF.